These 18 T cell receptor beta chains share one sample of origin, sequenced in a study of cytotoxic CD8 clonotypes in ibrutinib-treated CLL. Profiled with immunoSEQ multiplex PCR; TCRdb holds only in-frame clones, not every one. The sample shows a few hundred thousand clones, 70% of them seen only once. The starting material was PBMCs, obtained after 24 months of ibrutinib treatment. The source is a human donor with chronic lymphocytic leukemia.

CDR3 loop: CASSSRAGHTQYF. DNA for the CDR3: TGTGCCAGCTCTTCCCGGGCGGGACATACGCAGTATTTT. The rearrangement uses TRBV11-3 and TRBJ2-3; D perhaps matches TRBD2 (6 bases). The CDR3 runs to 13 residues. Germline CDR1 SGHNT, CDR2 YENEEA. V shed 8 bases and J shed 7 bases, with 16 bases lying between them.

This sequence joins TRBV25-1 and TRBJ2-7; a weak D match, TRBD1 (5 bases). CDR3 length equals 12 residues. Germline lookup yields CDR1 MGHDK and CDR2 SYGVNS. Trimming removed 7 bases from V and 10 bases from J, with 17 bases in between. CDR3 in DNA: TGTGCCAGCACCAAGACAGATGAGGATCAGTACTTC. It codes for CASTKTDEDQYF.

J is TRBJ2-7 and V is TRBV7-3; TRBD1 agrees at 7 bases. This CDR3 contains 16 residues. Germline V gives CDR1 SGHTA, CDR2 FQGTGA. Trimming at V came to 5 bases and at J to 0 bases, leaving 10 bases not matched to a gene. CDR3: CASSPTGTVSSYEQYF. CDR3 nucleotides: TGTGCCAGCAGCCCAACCGGGACAGTTAGCTCCTACGAGCAGTACTTC.

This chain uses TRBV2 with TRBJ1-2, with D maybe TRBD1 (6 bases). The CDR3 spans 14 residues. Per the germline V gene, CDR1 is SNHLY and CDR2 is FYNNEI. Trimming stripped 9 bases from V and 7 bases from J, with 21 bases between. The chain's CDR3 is CARLRIRGAGGYTF. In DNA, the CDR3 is TGTGCCAGACTACGGATTCGGGGGGCCGGTGGCTACACCTTC.

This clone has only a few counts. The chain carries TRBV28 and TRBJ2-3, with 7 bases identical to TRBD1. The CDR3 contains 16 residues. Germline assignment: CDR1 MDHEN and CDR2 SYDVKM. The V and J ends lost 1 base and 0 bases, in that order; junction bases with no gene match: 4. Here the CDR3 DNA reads TGTGCCAGCAGTTTATCGGGACAGACTAGCACAGATACGCAGTATTTT. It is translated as CASSLSGQTSTDTQYF.

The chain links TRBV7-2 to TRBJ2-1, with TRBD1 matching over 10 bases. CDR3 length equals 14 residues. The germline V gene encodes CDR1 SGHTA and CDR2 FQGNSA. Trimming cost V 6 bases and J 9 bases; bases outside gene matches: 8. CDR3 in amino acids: CASSYGQGESEQFF. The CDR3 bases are TGTGCCAGCAGTTATGGACAGGGGGAAAGTGAGCAGTTCTTC.

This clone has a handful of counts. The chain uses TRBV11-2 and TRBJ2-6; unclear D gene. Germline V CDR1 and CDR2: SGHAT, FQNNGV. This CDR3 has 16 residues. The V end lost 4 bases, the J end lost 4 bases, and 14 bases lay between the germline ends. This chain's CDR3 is CASSSPSGGGANVLTF. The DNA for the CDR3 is TGTGCCAGCAGCTCGCCGTCGGGCGGAGGGGCCAACGTCCTGACTTTC.

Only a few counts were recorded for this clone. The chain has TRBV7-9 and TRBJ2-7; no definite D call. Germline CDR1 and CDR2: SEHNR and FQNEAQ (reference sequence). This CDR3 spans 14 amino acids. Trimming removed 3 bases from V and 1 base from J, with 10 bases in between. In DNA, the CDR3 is TGTGCCAGCAGCTTTCCCCGTGAATCCTACGAGCAGTACTTC. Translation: CASSFPRESYEQYF.

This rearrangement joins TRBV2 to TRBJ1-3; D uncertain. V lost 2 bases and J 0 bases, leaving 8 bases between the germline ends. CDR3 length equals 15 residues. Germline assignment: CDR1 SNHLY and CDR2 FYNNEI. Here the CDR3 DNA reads TGTGCCAGCAGTGAAAGGCGGATCTCTGGAAACACCATATATTTT. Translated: CASSERRISGNTIYF.

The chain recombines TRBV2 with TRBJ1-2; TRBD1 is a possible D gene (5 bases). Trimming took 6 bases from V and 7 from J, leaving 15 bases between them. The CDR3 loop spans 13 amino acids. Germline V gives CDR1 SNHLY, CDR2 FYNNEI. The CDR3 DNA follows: TGTGCCAGCAGCTCAGGGTCAGGAGGTGGCTACACCTTC. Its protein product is CASSSGSGGGYTF.

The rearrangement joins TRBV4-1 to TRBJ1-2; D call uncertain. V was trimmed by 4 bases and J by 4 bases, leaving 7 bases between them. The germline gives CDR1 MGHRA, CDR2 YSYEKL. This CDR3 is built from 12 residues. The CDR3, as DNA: TGCGCCAGCAGCCGAGAAGGCTATGGCTACACCTTC. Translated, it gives CASSREGYGYTF.

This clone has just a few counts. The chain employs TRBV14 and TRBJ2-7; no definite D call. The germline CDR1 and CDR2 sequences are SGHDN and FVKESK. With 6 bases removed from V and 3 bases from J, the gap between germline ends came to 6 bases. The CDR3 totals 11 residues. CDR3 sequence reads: CASSLGYEQYF. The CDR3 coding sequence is TGTGCCAGCAGTCTGGGCTACGAGCAGTACTTC.

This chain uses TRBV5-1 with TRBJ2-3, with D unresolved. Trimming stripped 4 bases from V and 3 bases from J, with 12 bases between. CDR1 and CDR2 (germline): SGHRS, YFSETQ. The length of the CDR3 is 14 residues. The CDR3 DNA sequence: TGCGCCAGCAGCCAGTCGACAAGTACAGATACGCAGTATTTT. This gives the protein CASSQSTSTDTQYF.

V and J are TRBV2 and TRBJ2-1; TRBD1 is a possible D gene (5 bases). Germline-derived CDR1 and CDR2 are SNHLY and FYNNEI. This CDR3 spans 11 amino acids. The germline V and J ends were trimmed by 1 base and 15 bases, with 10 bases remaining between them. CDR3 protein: CASSEGRAGFF. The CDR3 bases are TGTGCCAGCAGTGAAGGCAGGGCTGGGTTCTTC.

The CDR3 protein is CASSWRDRAYGYTF. As DNA, the CDR3 is TGTGCCAGCAGTTGGCGGGACAGGGCCTATGGCTACACCTTC. The genes are TRBV9 and TRBJ1-2; 9 bases align to TRBD1. V gave up 5 bases and J gave up 4 bases; unmatched junction bases: 6. The CDR3 is 14 amino acids. Germline loops: CDR1 SGDLS, CDR2 YYNGEE.

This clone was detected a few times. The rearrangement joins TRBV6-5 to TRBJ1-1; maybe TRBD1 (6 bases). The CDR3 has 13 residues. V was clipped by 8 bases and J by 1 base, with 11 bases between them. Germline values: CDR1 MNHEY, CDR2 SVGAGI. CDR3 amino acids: CASGTGTNTEAFF. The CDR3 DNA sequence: TGTGCCAGCGGTACAGGGACGAACACTGAAGCTTTCTTT.

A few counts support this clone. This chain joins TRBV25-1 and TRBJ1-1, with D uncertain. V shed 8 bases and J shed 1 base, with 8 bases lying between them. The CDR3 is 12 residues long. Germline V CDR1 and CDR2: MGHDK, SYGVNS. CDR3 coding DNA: TGTGCCAGCGGACGTCCGAACACTGAAGCTTTCTTT. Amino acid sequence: CASGRPNTEAFF.

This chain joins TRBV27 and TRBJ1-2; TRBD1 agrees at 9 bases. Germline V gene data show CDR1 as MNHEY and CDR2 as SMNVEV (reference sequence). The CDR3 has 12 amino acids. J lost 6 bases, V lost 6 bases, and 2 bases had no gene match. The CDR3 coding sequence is TGTGCCAGCAGCGGGACAGGGAATGGCTACACCTTC. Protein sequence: CASSGTGNGYTF.